The 7 T cell receptor beta chains presented below share a single source sample, sequenced in a study of shared clonotypes between healthy human individuals. This table comes from immunoSEQ multiplex PCR, and its TCRdb copy is limited to in-frame clones, with some not included. Among a few million clones listed, about 92% were seen once. Sequencing was done on a sample of naive CD4+ T cells from PBMCs. Described subset: CD45RA+ positively selected. The receptors shown here come from a man between 18 and 35 years old in good health. Some clones in this sample may be carry-over from other donors' samples.

In regard to this clone: Different DNA sequences within this sample yield the same CDR3. V gene TRBV2 combines with J gene TRBJ2-7; 7 bases align to TRBD1. V gave up 3 bases and J gave up 3 bases; unmatched junction bases: 5. Looked up from germline, CDR1 is SNHLY and CDR2 is FYNNEI. The CDR3 loop spans 14 amino acids. The CDR3 protein is CASSDQGVGYEQYF. CDR3 DNA: TGTGCCAGCAGTGACCAGGGGGTGGGCTACGAGCAGTACTTC.

V usage is TRBV7-9 and J usage is TRBJ2-7; no firm D call. V was cut by 1 base and J by 6 bases, with 10 bases left in between. CDR3 length: 13 amino acids. Germline V lookup: CDR1 SEHNR, CDR2 FQNEAQ (reference sequence). CDR3 bases: TGTGCCAGCAGCTTAGAACCCGTAGTCGAGCAGTACTTC. Translating gives CASSLEPVVEQYF. The full variable domain, rest sourced from reference TRBV7-9 and TRBJ2-7, is DTGVSQNPRHKITKRGQNVTFRCDPISEHNRLYWYRQTLGQGPEFLTYFQNEAQLEKSRLLSDRFSAERPKGSFSTLEIQRTEQGDSAMYLCASSLEPVVEQYFGPGTRLTVT.

This sequence joins TRBV30 and TRBJ1-6; 11 bases are shared with TRBD1. This CDR3 has 16 amino acids. With 2 bases clipped from V and 7 bases from J, the junction kept 7 bases outside the gene matches. CDR1 and CDR2 from the germline V gene are GTSNPN and SVGIG (reference sequence). This chain's CDR3 is CAWSNGQGAKNSPLHF. CDR3 DNA: TGTGCCTGGAGTAATGGACAGGGGGCGAAGAATTCACCCCTCCACTTT.

A note on this clone: The same CDR3 can be traced to other DNA sequences in this sample. V gene TRBV28 combines with J gene TRBJ1-3; the D is unclear. CDR1 and CDR2 from the germline V gene are MDHEN and SYDVKM. Trimming cost V 4 bases and J 0 bases, with 7 bases left between them. The CDR3 sequence is 14 residues long. The CDR3 DNA sequence: TGTGCCAGCAGTTCCACGGTCTCTGGAAACACCATATATTTT. Its translation: CASSSTVSGNTIYF. The whole variable domain, remainder taken from reference TRBV28 and TRBJ1-3, is DVKVTQSSRYLVKRTGEKVFLECVQDMDHENMFWYRQDPGLGLRLIYFSYDVKMKEKGDIPEGYSVSREKKERFSLILESASTNQTSMYLCASSSTVSGNTIYFGEGSWLTVV.

The chain uses TRBV28 and TRBJ1-2, with D unresolved. This CDR3 contains 13 residues. The germline V and J ends were trimmed by 3 bases and 2 bases, with 7 bases remaining between them. The germline gives CDR1 MDHEN, CDR2 SYDVKM. The CDR3 DNA reads as TGTGCCAGCAGTTTTGCACAGAACTATGGCTACACCTTC. Translating gives CASSFAQNYGYTF.

This clone was detected once. The CDR3 DNA follows: TGTGCCAGCAGTGAGGGGCAGGCCTTGGCCTACGAGCAGTACTTC. This gives the protein CASSEGQALAYEQYF. The chain couples TRBV25-1 to TRBJ2-7; D may be TRBD1 (5 bases). CDR3 size: 15 residues. Germline values: CDR1 MGHDK, CDR2 SYGVNS. With 3 bases removed from V and 2 bases from J, the gap between germline ends came to 14 bases.

This clone was picked up one time. This sample includes further DNA sequences coding for the same CDR3. The CDR3 spells CASSLVGGMNTEAFF. The CDR3 DNA reads TGTGCCAGCAGCTTAGTAGGGGGGATGAACACTGAAGCTTTCTTT. The chain couples TRBV7-2 to TRBJ1-1; tentatively, D is TRBD1 (6 bases). Germline V CDR1 and CDR2: SGHTA, FQGNSA. V shed 1 base and J shed 0 bases, with 9 bases lying between them. This CDR3 comprises 15 residues.